This T cell receptor (beta chain) was sequenced in a study of CD8 T cells in ankylosing spondylitis. Study findings and constraints: Several of the motif variants were reported before in synovial fluid and blood from reactive arthritis. The study identified a TCR beta motif of about eight highly homologous variants that appeared characteristic of ankylosing spondylitis blood. Disease-linked clones reportedly showed significant enrichment in matched ankylosing spondylitis synovial fluid.

Germline CDR1 reads SQVTM; CDR2 reads ANQGSEA. The CDR3 sequence is 14 residues long. J was trimmed by 4 bases and V by 0 bases; bases with no gene match: 4. Comment on this clonotype: Its antigen is not identified.

Quantitative 5'-RACE was performed with molecular barcodes, and it yielded the TCR beta libraries. TCRdb recomputed calls from the 5' RACE reads with MiXCR, one row per CDR3 protein. The table lists nearly 350,000 distinct CDR3 sequences, roughly 15% of them singletons. This clonotype originated in a male donor with ankylosing spondylitis or in good health (not recorded which). Material for sequencing was blood, either unsorted or a sorted T cell fraction (not recorded which). The V call is TRBV29-1, the J call TRBJ2-7; 9 bases are a match to TRBD1. CDR3 sequence (DNA): TGCAGCGTTGAAGAGGGACAGGGAAGGTACGAGCAGTACTTC. Translating it yields CSVEEGQGRYEQYF.